Listed here is a single T cell receptor (beta chain). Some clones are missing from TCRdb's copy, which holds only in-frame ones; the method was immunoSEQ multiplex PCR. The sample lists 320,000 or so clones, 80% to 90% occurring once. These data come from a study of blood T cell repertoires in COVID-19. CDR3 size: 12 residues. CDR1 is GTSNPN, CDR2 SVGIG, per germline (reference sequence). The V end lost 6 bases, the J end lost 4 bases, and 12 bases lay between the germline ends. Sequenced material: PBMCs or T cells enriched from blood (not recorded which). This clonotype was sampled from a man younger than 45 who had recovered from COVID-19. The rearrangement uses TRBV30 and TRBJ1-2; the D gene is possibly TRBD1 (6 bases). CDR3 sequence: CACQTGPYGYTF. The CDR3 region has the DNA TGTGCCTGCCAGACAGGACCCTATGGCTACACCTTC.